A selection of T cell receptor beta chains follows, all from one sample in a study of shared clonotypes between healthy human individuals. TCRdb's table, derived via immunoSEQ multiplex PCR, lists solely in-frame clones and lacks some. The table has 1.5 million to 2.5 million clones, around 96% seen once. The specimen sequenced was naive CD8+ T cells sorted from blood. These receptors came from a man between 18 and 29 years old in good health. Each CDR3 is given with its conserved first and last residue. The D gene is left open where the match is weak. Clone size is stated in some rows and not others, as once, few, many or a class when expanded.

v_gene: TRBV27; j_gene: TRBJ2-7; d_gene: -; abundance: -; CDR3aa: CASSSRQVLISGGAYEQYF; CDR3nt: TGTGCCAGCAGTTCCCGACAGGTTCTCATTTCAGGGGGGGCCTACGAGCAGTACTTC
v_gene: TRBV27; j_gene: TRBJ2-7; d_gene: -; abundance: -; CDR3aa: CASSLSDSNEQYF; CDR3nt: TGTGCCAGCAGTTTATCCGACTCGAACGAGCAGTACTTC
v_gene: TRBV2; j_gene: TRBJ1-6; d_gene: -; abundance: -; CDR3aa: CASSEEVLLFSSYNSPLHF; CDR3nt: TGTGCCAGCAGTGAAGAGGTCCTTTTGTTCAGCTCCTATAATTCACCCCTCCACTTT
v_gene: TRBV10-3; j_gene: TRBJ2-3; d_gene: TRBD2; abundance: once; CDR3aa: CAISESVAGNADTQYF; CDR3nt: TGTGCCATCAGTGAGTCAGTAGCGGGCAACGCGGATACGCAGTATTTT
v_gene: TRBV4-3; j_gene: TRBJ2-1; d_gene: -; abundance: -; CDR3aa: CASSQDLRGGELPVEQFF; CDR3nt: TGCGCCAGCAGCCAAGATCTTAGGGGCGGGGAACTTCCGGTAGAGCAGTTCTTC
v_gene: TRBV6-6; j_gene: TRBJ2-2; d_gene: -; abundance: -; CDR3aa: CASIPNTGELFF; CDR3nt: TGTGCCAGCATCCCAAACACCGGGGAGCTGTTTTTT
v_gene: TRBV29-1; j_gene: TRBJ1-2; d_gene: -; abundance: -; CDR3aa: CSVEDQQPFYGYTF; CDR3nt: TGCAGCGTTGAAGATCAGCAGCCTTTCTATGGCTACACCTTC
v_gene: TRBV4-1; j_gene: TRBJ2-7; d_gene: -; abundance: -; CDR3aa: CASSQVGGGDEQYF; CDR3nt: TGCGCCAGCAGCCAAGTGGGGGGCGGGGACGAGCAGTACTTC
v_gene: TRBV11-2; j_gene: TRBJ2-7; d_gene: -; abundance: -; CDR3aa: CASSLHGSVNEQYF; CDR3nt: TGTGCCAGCAGCTTACACGGGAGTGTTAACGAGCAGTACTTC
v_gene: TRBV5-6; j_gene: TRBJ2-7; d_gene: -; abundance: -; CDR3aa: CASSGGATYEQYF; CDR3nt: TGTGCCAGCAGTGGAGGGGCGACCTACGAGCAGTACTTC
v_gene: TRBV2; j_gene: TRBJ2-3; d_gene: -; abundance: -; CDR3aa: CASRPGEGTQYF; CDR3nt: TGTGCCAGCAGACCAGGGGAAGGGACGCAGTATTTT
v_gene: TRBV13; j_gene: TRBJ2-7; d_gene: -; abundance: -; CDR3aa: CASSLAGGLSYEQYF; CDR3nt: TGTGCCAGCAGCTTAGCTGGGGGCCTTTCTTACGAGCAGTACTTC
v_gene: TRBV15; j_gene: TRBJ2-1; d_gene: -; abundance: -; CDR3aa: CATSYYDDRYNEQFF; CDR3nt: TGTGCCACCAGCTATTACGACGACAGATACAATGAGCAGTTCTTC
v_gene: TRBV6-6; j_gene: TRBJ2-3; d_gene: -; abundance: -; CDR3aa: CASSDDSGTQYF; CDR3nt: TGTGCCAGCAGTGATGACAGTGGTACGCAGTATTTT
v_gene: TRBV6-1; j_gene: TRBJ2-7; d_gene: TRBD1; abundance: -; CDR3aa: CASSVDRGPYEQYF; CDR3nt: TGTGCCAGCAGTGTGGACAGGGGTCCCTACGAGCAGTACTTC
v_gene: TRBV5-4; j_gene: TRBJ2-1; d_gene: -; abundance: -; CDR3aa: CASSFDSYNEQFF; CDR3nt: TGTGCCAGCAGTTTTGACAGCTACAATGAGCAGTTCTTC
v_gene: TRBV6-1; j_gene: TRBJ1-5; d_gene: TRBD1; abundance: -; CDR3aa: CASRKDRASNQPQHF; CDR3nt: TGTGCCAGCAGGAAAGACAGGGCTAGCAATCAGCCCCAGCATTTT
v_gene: TRBV14; j_gene: TRBJ1-2; d_gene: TRBD1; abundance: -; CDR3aa: CASSLGTVYGYTF; CDR3nt: TGTGCCAGCAGCCTAGGGACAGTTTATGGCTACACCTTC
v_gene: TRBV7-2; j_gene: TRBJ1-3; d_gene: -; abundance: once; CDR3aa: CASSSSYWENTIYF; CDR3nt: TGTGCCAGCAGCTCTAGTTATTGGGAAAACACCATATATTTT
v_gene: TRBV30; j_gene: TRBJ1-2; d_gene: TRBD1; abundance: -; CDR3aa: CAWSPNRDRIYYGYTF; CDR3nt: TGTGCCTGGAGTCCCAACCGGGACAGGATCTATTATGGCTACACCTTC
v_gene: TRBV27; j_gene: TRBJ2-5; d_gene: TRBD2; abundance: -; CDR3aa: CASSLLSGGGQETQYF; CDR3nt: TGTGCCAGCAGTTTACTGAGCGGGGGGGGCCAAGAGACCCAGTACTTC
v_gene: TRBV6-5; j_gene: TRBJ2-5; d_gene: -; abundance: -; CDR3aa: CASSYSPGVETQYF; CDR3nt: TGTGCCAGCAGTTACTCGCCAGGGGTTGAGACCCAGTACTTC
v_gene: TRBV7-9; j_gene: TRBJ2-1; d_gene: TRBD1; abundance: -; CDR3aa: CASSLTGADEQFF; CDR3nt: TGTGCCAGCAGCCTGACAGGGGCCGATGAGCAGTTCTTC
v_gene: TRBV27; j_gene: TRBJ2-4; d_gene: -; abundance: -; CDR3aa: CASSLTGTTLAKNIQYF; CDR3nt: TGTGCCAGCAGTTTAACAGGGACTACATTAGCCAAAAACATTCAGTACTTC
v_gene: TRBV7-3; j_gene: TRBJ2-2; d_gene: TRBD1; abundance: -; CDR3aa: CASSSGTGVTGELFF; CDR3nt: TGTGCCAGCAGCTCCGGGACAGGGGTAACCGGGGAGCTGTTTTTT
v_gene: TRBV6-5; j_gene: TRBJ2-5; d_gene: -; abundance: -; CDR3aa: CASSYEGPTSQETQYF; CDR3nt: TGTGCCAGCAGTTATGAGGGACCCACTAGCCAAGAGACCCAGTACTTC
v_gene: TRBV30; j_gene: TRBJ1-5; d_gene: TRBD1; abundance: -; CDR3aa: CAWSLTGEGPQHF; CDR3nt: TGTGCCTGGAGTTTAACAGGGGAAGGGCCCCAGCATTTT
v_gene: TRBV4-3; j_gene: TRBJ1-1; d_gene: TRBD1; abundance: -; CDR3aa: CASSLAFGTDSMNTEAFF; CDR3nt: TGCGCCAGCAGCCTAGCTTTCGGGACAGACAGTATGAACACTGAAGCTTTCTTT
v_gene: TRBV4-3; j_gene: TRBJ2-1; d_gene: TRBD2; abundance: -; CDR3aa: CASSQDLRTSGHEQFF; CDR3nt: TGCGCCAGCAGCCAAGATCTTAGGACTAGCGGCCATGAGCAGTTCTTC
v_gene: TRBV6-1; j_gene: TRBJ2-1; d_gene: TRBD2; abundance: -; CDR3aa: CAVRLAGYYNEQFF; CDR3nt: TGTGCCGTTCGACTAGCGGGTTATTACAATGAGCAGTTCTTC
v_gene: TRBV9; j_gene: TRBJ2-2; d_gene: -; abundance: -; CDR3aa: CASSATGAGELFF; CDR3nt: TGTGCCAGCAGTGCAACCGGGGCTGGGGAGCTGTTTTTT
v_gene: TRBV7-9; j_gene: TRBJ2-1; d_gene: -; abundance: -; CDR3aa: CASSFTSLYNEQFF; CDR3nt: TGTGCCAGCAGCTTTACTAGCTTATACAATGAGCAGTTCTTC
v_gene: TRBV27; j_gene: TRBJ2-1; d_gene: TRBD1; abundance: -; CDR3aa: CASSPWTGLGEQFF; CDR3nt: TGTGCCAGCAGTCCCTGGACAGGTCTGGGGGAGCAGTTCTTC
v_gene: TRBV5-5; j_gene: TRBJ2-7; d_gene: TRBD1; abundance: -; CDR3aa: CASSLSAGGAKDLEQYF; CDR3nt: TGTGCCAGCAGCTTGTCCGCAGGGGGCGCGAAGGACCTCGAGCAGTACTTC
v_gene: TRBV29-1; j_gene: TRBJ2-2; d_gene: -; abundance: -; CDR3aa: CSGEKPRTGELFF; CDR3nt: TGCAGCGGGGAGAAACCGCGGACCGGGGAGCTGTTTTTT
v_gene: TRBV7-6; j_gene: TRBJ2-2; d_gene: -; abundance: -; CDR3aa: CASSQTGNTGELFF; CDR3nt: TGTGCCAGCAGCCAAACAGGGAACACCGGGGAGCTGTTTTTT
v_gene: TRBV5-1; j_gene: TRBJ2-1; d_gene: TRBD2; abundance: -; CDR3aa: CASSLTPGTSFNEQFF; CDR3nt: TGCGCCAGCAGCTTGACCCCCGGGACTAGCTTCAATGAGCAGTTCTTC
v_gene: TRBV4-1; j_gene: TRBJ2-7; d_gene: -; abundance: -; CDR3aa: CASSQARGSYEQYF; CDR3nt: TGCGCCAGCAGCCAAGCCCGAGGGTCCTACGAGCAGTACTTC
v_gene: TRBV4-1; j_gene: TRBJ2-7; d_gene: TRBD1; abundance: -; CDR3aa: CASSQGQGWSYEQYF; CDR3nt: TGCGCCAGCAGCCAAGGACAGGGATGGTCCTACGAGCAGTACTTC
v_gene: TRBV5-1; j_gene: TRBJ2-3; d_gene: TRBD2; abundance: -; CDR3aa: CASSLKLAGGPVDTQYF; CDR3nt: TGCGCCAGCAGCTTGAAACTAGCGGGAGGGCCTGTTGACACGCAGTATTTT
v_gene: TRBV28; j_gene: TRBJ2-3; d_gene: TRBD1; abundance: -; CDR3aa: CASSLGTGDTDTQYF; CDR3nt: TGTGCCAGCAGTTTAGGGACAGGGGACACAGATACGCAGTATTTT
v_gene: TRBV5-8; j_gene: TRBJ2-6; d_gene: -; abundance: once; CDR3aa: CASTLGGANVLTF; CDR3nt: TGTGCCAGCACCCTCGGGGGGGCCAACGTCCTGACTTTC
v_gene: TRBV7-9; j_gene: TRBJ1-4; d_gene: -; abundance: -; CDR3aa: CASSPQGNNEKLFF; CDR3nt: TGTGCCAGCAGCCCACAGGGTAATAATGAAAAACTGTTTTTT
v_gene: TRBV30; j_gene: TRBJ2-5; d_gene: TRBD2; abundance: -; CDR3aa: CAWSLAGGWETQYF; CDR3nt: TGTGCCTGGAGTTTAGCGGGAGGTTGGGAGACCCAGTACTTC
v_gene: TRBV30; j_gene: TRBJ2-1; d_gene: TRBD1; abundance: -; CDR3aa: CAWTGTGEWNEQFF; CDR3nt: TGTGCCTGGACCGGGACAGGAGAGTGGAATGAGCAGTTCTTC
v_gene: TRBV9; j_gene: TRBJ1-1; d_gene: -; abundance: -; CDR3aa: CASSVAGAGTEAFF; CDR3nt: TGTGCCAGCAGCGTAGCCGGGGCCGGCACTGAAGCTTTCTTT
v_gene: TRBV7-9; j_gene: TRBJ2-7; d_gene: TRBD2; abundance: -; CDR3aa: CASSPAGAPRDEQYF; CDR3nt: TGTGCCAGCAGCCCAGCGGGGGCCCCCAGAGACGAGCAGTACTTC
v_gene: TRBV10-3; j_gene: TRBJ1-3; d_gene: -; abundance: once; CDR3aa: CAIMDPWQGTAISGNTIYF; CDR3nt: TGTGCCATCATGGACCCGTGGCAGGGGACCGCAATCTCTGGAAACACCATATATTTT
v_gene: TRBV5-8; j_gene: TRBJ2-2; d_gene: -; abundance: once; CDR3aa: CASSLSGAGELFF; CDR3nt: TGTGCCAGCAGCTTGTCAGGGGCTGGGGAGCTGTTTTTT
v_gene: TRBV29-1; j_gene: TRBJ2-3; d_gene: -; abundance: -; CDR3aa: CTGRDYDTDTQYF; CDR3nt: TGCACCGGGCGGGATTATGACACAGATACGCAGTATTTT
v_gene: TRBV7-9; j_gene: TRBJ2-3; d_gene: -; abundance: -; CDR3aa: CASSLGSTDTQYF; CDR3nt: TGTGCCAGCAGCTTGGGTTCCACAGATACGCAGTATTTT
v_gene: TRBV4-1; j_gene: TRBJ2-1; d_gene: -; abundance: -; CDR3aa: CASSPGPAIYSYNEQFF; CDR3nt: TGCGCCAGCAGCCCCGGACCCGCTATCTATTCCTACAATGAGCAGTTCTTC
v_gene: TRBV5-4; j_gene: TRBJ2-7; d_gene: TRBD2; abundance: -; CDR3aa: CASRGTSGPAYEQYF; CDR3nt: TGTGCCAGCAGGGGGACTAGCGGGCCTGCCTACGAGCAGTACTTC
v_gene: TRBV4-3; j_gene: TRBJ2-1; d_gene: TRBD2; abundance: -; CDR3aa: CASSQGDSGRAPYNEQFF; CDR3nt: TGCGCCAGCAGCCAAGGTGATAGCGGGAGGGCCCCCTACAATGAGCAGTTCTTC
v_gene: TRBV7-9; j_gene: TRBJ2-5; d_gene: -; abundance: once; CDR3aa: CASSNRESYQETQYF; CDR3nt: TGTGCCAGCAGCAACCGGGAGTCGTACCAAGAGACCCAGTACTTC
v_gene: TRBV28; j_gene: TRBJ2-2; d_gene: -; abundance: -; CDR3aa: CASDRRTGELFF; CDR3nt: TGTGCCAGCGATAGACGGACCGGGGAGCTGTTTTTT
v_gene: TRBV27; j_gene: TRBJ1-2; d_gene: TRBD1; abundance: -; CDR3aa: CASSATGTGSMLTYYGYTF; CDR3nt: TGTGCCAGCAGTGCCACCGGGACAGGGTCAATGCTAACTTACTATGGCTACACCTTC
v_gene: TRBV7-2; j_gene: TRBJ1-5; d_gene: -; abundance: -; CDR3aa: CASSFDPEGAQHF; CDR3nt: TGTGCCAGCAGCTTTGATCCTGAAGGGGCCCAGCATTTT